This T cell receptor beta chain was identified in a study of tumor-infiltrating lymphocytes in primary liver carcinoma. With regard to this clonotype: The junction does not match germline at one end; this may be a read error.

The researchers produced TCR beta cDNA from roughly 500 ng total RNA with a constant-region primer. Employing slightly modified ARM-PCR, three nested multiplex PCR rounds were run, and these gave rise to the TCR beta libraries. TCRdb processed the multiplex PCR reads anew with MiXCR; each CDR3 protein has one entry. The profile shows fewer than 350,000 distinct CDR3 sequences, 65% of them singletons. Unsorted whole blood supplied the blood RNA, and germline DNA was isolated too. The sample taken for sequencing was peripheral blood. The source is a middle-aged man with primary liver carcinoma and hepatitis B virus infection.

Here the CDR3 reads CARSRSRGQGDEQFF. DNA for the CDR3: TGCGCCAGGAGCCGGAGTAGGGGGCAGGGCGATGAGCAGTTCTTC. The chain combines TRBV11-1 with TRBJ2-1; 7 bases line up with TRBD1. CDR1 and CDR2 (germline): SGHAT, FQDESV (reference sequence). The CDR3 length is 15 residues. The full variable domain, its missing parts supplied by reference TRBV11-1 and TRBJ2-1, is EAEVAQSPRYKITEKSQAVAFWCDPISGHATLYWYRQILGQGPELLVQFQDESVVDDSQLPKDRFSAERLKGVDSTLKIQPAELGDSAMYLCARSRSRGQGDEQFFGPGTRLTVL.